One and the same sample provided the 14 T cell receptor beta chains below, sequenced in a study of cytomegalovirus exposure and HLA in healthy donors. The PCR had 60 Vbeta and 13 Jbeta primers. Measured with immunoSEQ multiplex PCR; TCRdb has only the in-frame clones, and not every one. Among 150,000 or so clones listed, about 80% were seen once. Material for sequencing was PBMCs. The receptor set was obtained from a woman aged 50 to 60 in good health and CMV-seropositive.

This clone was counted between two and nine times. The rearrangement links TRBV29-1 to TRBJ2-3; TRBD1 aligns across 8 bases. This CDR3 is 16 amino acids long. Trimming removed 3 bases from V and 1 base from J; junction bases left unmatched: 9. Germline CDR1 and CDR2: SQVTM and ANQGSEA. The CDR3 sequence is CSVDQRTGMRTDTQYF. CDR3 DNA sequence: TGCAGCGTTGACCAAAGGACAGGGATGCGCACAGATACGCAGTATTTT.

This chain joins TRBV7-2 and TRBJ1-2; TRBD1 agrees at 8 bases. CDR3 length: 15 amino acids. V dropped 0 bases and J dropped 8; count of bases not matched to a gene: 8. CDR1 and CDR2 from the germline V gene are SGHTA and FQGNSA. The CDR3 spells CASSLAAGGAGGYTF. Written as DNA, the CDR3 is TGTGCCAGCAGCTTAGCCGCAGGGGGCGCTGGGGGCTACACCTTC.

The V and J genes are TRBV11-3 and TRBJ2-1; 15 positions match TRBD2. CDR1 SGHNT and CDR2 YENEEA come from the germline V gene. CDR3 length: 18 amino acids. J lost 5 bases, V lost 5 bases, and 10 bases had no gene match. In DNA, the CDR3 is TGTGCCAGCAGCCCGGGACTAGCGGGGGGCGCGGTACACAATGAGCAGTTCTTC. Its translation is CASSPGLAGGAVHNEQFF.

This chain links TRBV20-1 with TRBJ1-4; no firm D call. V dropped 2 bases and J dropped 6 bases, with 4 bases sitting between them. This CDR3 comprises 11 residues. Germline lookup yields CDR1 DFQATT and CDR2 SNEGSKA (reference sequence). The CDR3 bases are TGCAGTGCTAGACCCGATGAAAAACTGTTTTTT. Its translation: CSARPDEKLFF.

The chain combines TRBV28 with TRBJ2-3, with 9 nucleotides matching TRBD2. In germline, CDR1 is MDHEN, CDR2 SYDVKM. The CDR3 loop spans 19 amino acids. Trimming took 2 bases from V and 3 from J; bases not matched to a gene: 15. The CDR3 loop reads CASSLLSGSRRIGTDTQYF. For the CDR3, the DNA is TGTGCCAGCAGTTTACTTAGCGGGAGCCGTCGAATCGGGACAGATACGCAGTATTTT. Filled out from reference TRBV28 and TRBJ2-3, the complete variable domain reads DVKVTQSSRYLVKRTGEKVFLECVQDMDHENMFWYRQDPGLGLRLIYFSYDVKMKEKGDIPEGYSVSREKKERFSLILESASTNQTSMYLCASSLLSGSRRIGTDTQYFGPGTRLTVL.

The rearrangement links TRBV27 to TRBJ1-2; D is ambiguous. Germline CDR1 reads MNHEY; CDR2 reads SMNVEV (reference sequence). CDR3 length: 13 amino acids. V lost 6 bases and J 1 base, leaving 9 bases between the germline ends. In DNA form, the CDR3 reads TGTGCCAGCAGGTATCGGGTTAACTATGGCTACACCTTC. Amino acids: CASRYRVNYGYTF.

The chain carries TRBV29-1 and TRBJ1-2; a weak D match, TRBD1 (6 bases). Germline V CDR1 and CDR2: SQVTM, ANQGSEA. The ends were cut back, 2 bases at V and 2 bases at J, with 6 bases in the middle. The CDR3 is 12 residues long. The CDR3 DNA reads TGCAGCGTTGAACAGGGGAACTATGGCTACACCTTC. Encoded protein: CSVEQGNYGYTF.

The CDR3 spells CAWSTDRYTEAFF. In nucleotides, the CDR3 is TGTGCCTGGAGTACGGACAGATACACTGAAGCTTTCTTT. This rearrangement joins TRBV30 to TRBJ1-1, with D possibly matching TRBD1 (6 bases). Trimming took off 2 bases at V and 3 bases at J, with 10 bases between the two ends. CDR1 is GTSNPN and CDR2 is SVGIG in the germline V gene (reference sequence). This CDR3 has 13 amino acids. The variable domain in full, completed from reference TRBV30 and TRBJ1-1, reads SQTIHQWPATLVQPVGSPLSLECTVEGTSNPNLYWYRQAAGRGLQLLFYSVGIGQISSEVPQNLSASRPQDRQFILSSKKLLLSDSGFYLCAWSTDRYTEAFFGQGTRLTVV.

Of note for this clone: A junction end diverges from the germline sequence, so it may reflect a read error. V gene TRBV7-9 combines with J gene TRBJ2-3, with D perhaps matching TRBD2 (5 bases). There are 16 residues in the CDR3. The germline V gene encodes CDR1 SEHNR and CDR2 FQNEAQ (reference sequence). CDR3 in amino acids: CSSSLARRILGDTQYF. In DNA, the CDR3 is TGTTCCAGCAGCTTAGCGCGACGGATCCTAGGAGATACGCAGTATTTT.

This chain links TRBV5-1 with TRBJ1-2; the match to TRBD1 covers 10 bases. Germline V lookup: CDR1 SGHRS, CDR2 YFSETQ. The CDR3 has 15 amino acids. Trimming cost V 2 bases and J 6 bases; bases outside gene matches: 7. This chain's CDR3 is CASSFTGQGFDGYTF. The CDR3 DNA follows: TGCGCCAGCAGCTTTACGGGACAGGGGTTTGATGGCTACACCTTC.

This clone was recorded once. The chain links TRBV5-1 to TRBJ2-7; 7 positions match TRBD2. V dropped 3 bases and J dropped 6; count of bases not matched to a gene: 15. The germline V gene has CDR1 SGHRS and CDR2 YFSETQ. This CDR3 region has 16 residues. The CDR3 is CASSWAERLAGGEQYF. DNA of the CDR3: TGCGCCAGCAGCTGGGCCGAGAGACTAGCAGGAGGCGAGCAGTACTTC.

The gene calls are TRBV7-6 and TRBJ2-1; 8 positions match TRBD1. This CDR3 spans 17 amino acids. Germline V gives CDR1 SGHVS, CDR2 FNYEAQ. V was clipped by 4 bases and J by 5 bases; unmatched bases: 13. The CDR3 spells CASSSQGAQVGHNEQFF. CDR3 sequence (DNA): TGTGCCAGCAGCTCCCAGGGGGCGCAAGTAGGGCACAATGAGCAGTTCTTC.

This chain connects TRBV7-8 to TRBJ2-2; D is undetermined. CDR3 length: 14 amino acids. V gave up 2 bases and J gave up 0 bases, with 4 bases separating them. Looked up from germline, CDR1 is SGHVS and CDR2 is FQNEAQ. This CDR3 reads CASSLSSNTGELFF. The CDR3 DNA follows: TGTGCCAGCAGCTTATCATCGAACACCGGGGAGCTGTTTTTT.

The chain couples TRBV15 to TRBJ1-6; possible D gene TRBD1, 5 bases. The CDR3 runs to 16 residues. Between the trimmed V and J ends, which lost 2 bases and 6 bases, there was a span of 14 bases. Germline CDR1 and CDR2: LNHNV and YYDKDF (reference sequence). The CDR3 sequence is CATSRNPQRGNSPLHF. CDR3 nucleotide sequence: TGTGCCACCAGCAGAAATCCCCAAAGGGGTAATTCACCCCTCCACTTT.